This T cell receptor beta chain comes out of a study of blood T cell repertoires in COVID-19. Background on the study: The analysed material was cDNA or gDNA that came from T cells, B-cell-depleted T cells, or PBMCs.

Authors' analysis steps: By means of reference gene primer amplification, nucleated cell counts were estimated. Data came from immunoSEQ multiplex PCR; TCRdb stores just in-frame clones and leaves some out. V and J calls and clone size are copied from that table; D and trimming were computed from the DNA. The repertoire holds around 310,000 clones, with 88% as singletons. The sequence derives from a woman between 50 and 59 years old with active or convalescent COVID-19. Sequencing was done on a sample of peripheral blood.

CDR3 loop: CASSPRQGTGHNEKLFF. The CDR3 DNA reads TGTGCCAGTAGTCCGCGACAAGGGACAGGTCATAATGAAAAACTGTTTTTT. The V gene is TRBV19, the J gene TRBJ1-4; 8 positions agree with TRBD1. Germline loops: CDR1 LNHDA, CDR2 SQIVND (reference sequence). V lost 5 bases to trimming and J lost 4 bases; unmatched junction nucleotides: 12. This CDR3 comprises 17 residues.